These 13 T cell receptor beta chains were all obtained from the same sample, sequenced in a study of blood T cells in healthy people across ages. Together with a sample-barcoded 5' primer, a J-beta primer mix was included in a second PCR lasting roughly 6 to 12 cycles. TCRdb passed the 5' RACE reads through MiXCR, listing each CDR3 protein once. The data contain fewer than 800,000 distinct CDR3 sequences, approximately 49% of them singletons. Sequenced input: blood. The receptors derive from a woman aged 55-69 years in good health.

The genes are TRBV11-2 and TRBJ2-1; 7 bases are a match to TRBD1. The CDR3 totals 16 residues. V lost 6 bases, J lost 1 base, and 9 bases stayed unmatched. Germline values: CDR1 SGHAT, CDR2 FQNNGV. The CDR3 is CASRRQGTASYNEQFF. As DNA, the CDR3 is TGTGCCAGCAGGCGACAGGGAACGGCGTCCTACAATGAGCAGTTCTTC.

V gene TRBV3-1 combines with J gene TRBJ2-1; no reliable D call. The length of the CDR3 is 13 residues. V lost 4 bases and J lost 7, with 11 bases in between. The V gene's germline CDR1 is LGHDT and CDR2 YNNKEL (reference sequence). The CDR3 sequence: CASSLTVANEQFF. The CDR3 DNA is TGTGCCAGCAGCCTAACGGTGGCGAATGAGCAGTTCTTC.

The chain combines TRBV27 with TRBJ2-5; 12 nucleotides agree with TRBD2. The J call may be incorrect, as the DNA end agrees better with TRBJ2-7. In germline, CDR1 is MNHEY, CDR2 SMNVEV (reference sequence). The CDR3 sequence is 17 residues long. CDR3 nucleotides: TGTGCCAGCAGTGTACCCGGGGCTAGCGGGAGGGAACCCGAGCAGTACTTC. Protein product: CASSVPGASGREPEQYF.

The chain has TRBV4-3 and TRBJ2-3, with 8 nucleotides matching TRBD2. V was clipped by 0 bases and J by 3 bases; unmatched bases: 11. Germline V lookup: CDR1 LGHNA, CDR2 YSLEER. This CDR3 contains 18 residues. The CDR3 protein is CASSQEPASGRVTDTQYF. CDR3 DNA: TGCGCCAGCAGCCAAGAGCCCGCTAGCGGGCGGGTAACAGATACGCAGTATTTT.

The rearrangement joins TRBV28 to TRBJ2-7; 9 bases are a match to TRBD1. Germline values: CDR1 MDHEN, CDR2 SYDVKM. The CDR3 totals 14 residues. Germline trimming cut 4 bases from V and 3 bases from J; bases unmatched to any gene: 4. DNA for the CDR3: TGTGCCAGCAGTTCCCGGGACAGGGTCTACGAGCAGTACTTC. Translating it yields CASSSRDRVYEQYF. Full variable domain (outside the CDR3, taken from reference TRBV28 and TRBJ2-7): DVKVTQSSRYLVKRTGEKVFLECVQDMDHENMFWYRQDPGLGLRLIYFSYDVKMKEKGDIPEGYSVSREKKERFSLILESASTNQTSMYLCASSSRDRVYEQYFGPGTRLTVT.

This clonotype was found a few times. J is TRBJ2-7 and V is TRBV4-3; D perhaps matches TRBD1 (5 bases). V was cut by 5 bases and J by 3 bases, with 14 bases left in between. This CDR3 comprises 14 residues. CDR1 is LGHNA and CDR2 is YSLEER in the germline V gene. Written as DNA, the CDR3 is TGCGCCAGCAGCAAAAGGCAGGGCAACTACGAGCAGTACTTC. Protein: CASSKRQGNYEQYF.

This clonotype was counted between two and nine times. The chain uses TRBV20-1 and TRBJ1-6; TRBD1 matches at 8 bases. Germline V lookup: CDR1 DFQATT, CDR2 SNEGSKA (reference sequence). CDR3 size: 14 residues. V lost 6 bases and J lost 7; bases outside the gene matches: 8. The CDR3 spells CSARDRLGNSPLHF. For the CDR3, the DNA is TGCAGTGCAAGGGACAGGCTTGGAAATTCACCCCTCCACTTT.

V is TRBV5-1 and J is TRBJ2-1, with 8 bases lining up with TRBD2. V trimming: 0 bases; J trimming: 3 bases; junction bases outside the gene matches: 8. The CDR3 length is 17 residues. Germline loops: CDR1 SGHRS, CDR2 YFSETQ. Written as DNA, the CDR3 is TGCGCCAGCAGCTTGGTTACTAGCGGCAGCTTCTACAATGAGCAGTTCTTC. Amino acids: CASSLVTSGSFYNEQFF.

This clonotype has a handful of counts. The V and J genes are TRBV10-3 and TRBJ2-1; D uncertain. Germline values: CDR1 ENHRY, CDR2 SYGVKD. The V gene lost 4 bases and the J gene lost 8 bases, with 6 bases spanning the gap. The CDR3 sequence is 11 residues long. The CDR3 nucleotides are TGTGCCATCAGTGCCGTAGATGAGCAGTTCTTC. It is translated as CAISAVDEQFF.

The chain couples TRBV2 to TRBJ1-5, with 8 nucleotides matching TRBD1. Germline CDR1 and CDR2: SNHLY and FYNNEI. The CDR3 extends over 14 amino acids. The ends lost 8 bases at V and 6 bases at J; junction bases unmatched: 9. The DNA for the CDR3 is TGTGCCAGCTCTCAGGACAGGGCTGGTCAGCCCCAGCATTTT. It codes for CASSQDRAGQPQHF.

The J gene is TRBJ1-1, the V gene TRBV4-2; tentatively, D is TRBD1 (5 bases). The CDR3 has 15 residues. From germline, CDR1 is LGHNA and CDR2 YNFKEQ. V gave up 0 bases and J gave up 12 bases, with 20 bases separating them. The DNA of the CDR3 is TGTGCCAGCAGCCAAGATCCGTCGACCGGGGGAGAGTCTTTCTTT. Translation: CASSQDPSTGGESFF.

Worth noting for this clonotype: The junction departs from the called germline gene at one end, perhaps through a read error. The rearrangement uses TRBV27 and TRBJ2-1, with a tentative D call TRBD1 (6 bases). CDR1 MNHEY and CDR2 SMNVEV come from the germline V gene (reference sequence). The CDR3 spans 14 residues. As DNA, the CDR3 is TGTGCCAGCAGTTTTGGGACACTCCCCTATGAACAGTTCTTC. Translation: CASSFGTLPYEQFF.

CDR3 protein: CSAPGGQGHYEQYF. CDR3 bases: TGCAGTGCTCCTGGTGGACAGGGACACTACGAGCAGTACTTC. V and J are TRBV20-1 and TRBJ2-4; 8 bases map to TRBD1. The DNA end favors TRBJ2-7, so the J call may be wrong. Germline CDR1 is DFQATT and CDR2 is SNEGSKA (reference sequence). The CDR3 consists of 14 residues.